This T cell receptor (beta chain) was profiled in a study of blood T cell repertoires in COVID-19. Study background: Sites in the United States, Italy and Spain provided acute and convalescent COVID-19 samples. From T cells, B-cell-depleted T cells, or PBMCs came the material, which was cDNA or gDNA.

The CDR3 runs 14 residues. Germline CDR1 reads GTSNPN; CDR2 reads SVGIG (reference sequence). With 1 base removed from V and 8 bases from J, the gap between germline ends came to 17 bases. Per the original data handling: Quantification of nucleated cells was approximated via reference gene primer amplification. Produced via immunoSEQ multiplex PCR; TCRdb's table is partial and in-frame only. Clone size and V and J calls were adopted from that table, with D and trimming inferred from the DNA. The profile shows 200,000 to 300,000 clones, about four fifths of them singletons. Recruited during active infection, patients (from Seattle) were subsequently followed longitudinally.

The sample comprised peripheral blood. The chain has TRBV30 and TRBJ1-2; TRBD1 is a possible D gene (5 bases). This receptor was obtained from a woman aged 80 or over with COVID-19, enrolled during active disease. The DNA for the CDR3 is TGTGCCTGGAGTGCCACAGGATTCGGCTACGGCTACACCTTC. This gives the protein CAWSATGFGYGYTF.